Below, 29 T cell receptor beta chains from the same sample are listed, as sequenced in a study of T cell repertoires in cytomegalovirus infection. TCRdb re-called the reads with MiXCR, one entry per CDR3 protein. This table holds 250,000 or so distinct CDR3 sequences, over 15% found once. Sequences were obtained from CD8+ T cells from PBMCs. Source of these receptors: a human donor in good health (CMV status not recorded). Some clones in this sample may be carry-over from other donors' samples.

The J gene is TRBJ1-2, the V gene TRBV5-1; a possible D gene is TRBD1 (6 bases). V gave up 3 bases and J gave up 0 bases, with 15 bases separating them. The CDR3 totals 16 residues. From germline, CDR1 is SGHRS and CDR2 YFSETQ. CDR3 amino acids: CASSSRRTDANYGYTF. The CDR3 DNA sequence: TGCGCCAGCAGCTCCCGTCGGACAGACGCTAACTATGGCTACACCTTC. Together with reference TRBV5-1 and TRBJ1-2, the CDR3 gives the full variable domain: KAGVTQTPRYLIKTRGQQVTLSCSPISGHRSVSWYQQTPGQGLQFLFEYFSETQRNKGNFPGRFSGRQFSNSRSEMNVSTLELGDSALYLCASSSRRTDANYGYTFGSGTRLTVV.

This clonotype was seen a handful of times. The chain combines TRBV18 with TRBJ2-2; TRBD1 might be the D (6 bases). The germline V gene has CDR1 KGHSH and CDR2 LQKENI. The CDR3 loop spans 14 amino acids. V lost 0 bases to trimming and J lost 6 bases, with 8 bases between them. In DNA form, the CDR3 reads TGTGCCAGCTCACCACCGCAGGGGTCCGGGGAGCTGTTTTTT. Protein product: CASSPPQGSGELFF.

The gene calls are TRBV29-1 and TRBJ2-7; D unclear. CDR1 is SQVTM, CDR2 ANQGSEA, per germline. V dropped 1 base and J dropped 4 bases, with 8 bases sitting between them. The CDR3 runs 12 residues. The DNA for the CDR3 is TGCAGCGTTGAAGGGTTGGGGTACGAGCAGTACTTC. Translating gives CSVEGLGYEQYF.

This clonotype has at least ten counts. J is TRBJ2-7 and V is TRBV19, with 10 bases lining up with TRBD1. The CDR3 contains 14 residues. In germline, CDR1 is LNHDA, CDR2 SQIVND (reference sequence). Losses at the gene ends were 5 bases for V and 1 base for J; bases not matched to a gene: 2. As DNA, the CDR3 is TGTGCCAGTAGTGGACAGGGGGTTTCCTACGAGCAGTACTTC. Its protein is CASSGQGVSYEQYF.

This clonotype was counted ten times or more. The rearrangement joins TRBV7-6 to TRBJ2-1, with D perhaps being TRBD1 or TRBD2 (6 bases each). Germline V gene data show CDR1 as SGHVS and CDR2 as FNYEAQ. The CDR3 length is 13 residues. V dropped 1 base and J dropped 8 bases, with 9 bases sitting between them. CDR3 DNA: TGTGCCAGCAGCTTAGTGGGGGGCGATGAGCAGTTCTTC. It yields the protein CASSLVGGDEQFF.

The chain is built from TRBV6-5 and TRBJ2-1, with TRBD2 identical over 9 bases. CDR3 length equals 20 residues. Germline V gene lookup returns CDR1 MNHEY and CDR2 SVGAGI. With V trimmed by 5 bases and J by 5 bases, 22 bases remained unmatched. The CDR3 loop is CASSRPRRGGLEPEDNEQFF. The CDR3 nucleotides read TGTGCCAGCAGTCGCCCTAGGCGGGGGGGTCTTGAGCCCGAAGACAATGAGCAGTTCTTC.

Many counts were recorded for this clonotype. The rearrangement joins TRBV7-6 to TRBJ2-2, with 10 nucleotides matching TRBD2. The CDR3 is 16 amino acids. Germline V lookup: CDR1 SGHVS, CDR2 FNYEAQ. After removal of 3 bases from V and 6 bases from J, the junction contained 7 bases not matched to a gene. The CDR3 reads CASSFTGTSVSGELFF. CDR3 nucleotide sequence: TGTGCCAGCAGCTTCACCGGGACTAGCGTATCCGGGGAGCTGTTTTTT.

The CDR3 reads CASRTDGLAGEQYF. The CDR3 DNA reads as TGTGCCAGCAGAACTGATGGACTAGCGGGGGAGCAGTACTTC. V is TRBV6-2 or TRBV6-3 and J is TRBJ2-7, with 12 positions matching TRBD2. This CDR3 region has 14 residues. The V segment lost 6 bases and the J segment 7 bases; nucleotides outside the gene matches: 7. Germline V gene data show CDR1 as MNHEY and CDR2 as SVGEGT.

The table lists this clonotype with a few counts. The V call is TRBV28, the J call TRBJ2-7; 13 nucleotides match TRBD2. Germline CDR1 and CDR2: MDHEN and SYDVKM. Unmatched junction bases numbered 2, after V lost 5 bases and J lost 4 bases. The CDR3 extends over 14 amino acids. The CDR3 sequence is CASSGGLAGYEQYF. The CDR3 DNA follows: TGTGCCAGCAGTGGGGGACTAGCGGGGTACGAGCAGTACTTC.

The chain couples TRBV11-2 to TRBJ2-7, with TRBD2 identical over 9 bases. The CDR3 is made up of 18 amino acids. With V trimmed by 5 bases and J by 4 bases, 18 bases remained unmatched. Germline V gene lookup returns CDR1 SGHAT and CDR2 FQNNGV. The CDR3 coding sequence is TGTGCCAGCAGCCTGGCCTTGGGGCTAGCGGGGAATACGTACGAGCAGTACTTC. Translated: CASSLALGLAGNTYEQYF.

A few counts support this clonotype. The V gene is TRBV6-2 or TRBV6-3, the J gene TRBJ1-2; tentatively, D is TRBD1 (5 bases). V dropped 2 bases and J dropped 7 bases, with 14 bases sitting between them. CDR3 length: 14 residues. CDR1 MNHEY and CDR2 SVGEGT come from the germline V gene. The CDR3 region has the DNA TGTGCCAGCAGTTACACGACAGAGACAGTTGGCTACACCTTC. Residues: CASSYTTETVGYTF.

This clonotype was recorded at least ten times. V gene TRBV4-1 combines with J gene TRBJ2-3, with 7 bases identical to TRBD1. The CDR3 is made up of 15 amino acids. The germline V gene encodes CDR1 MGHRA and CDR2 YSYEKL. V shed 3 bases and J 0 bases; nucleotides not matched to a gene: 3. The DNA of the CDR3 is TGCGCCAGCAGCCAGCAACAGGGGAGCACAGATACGCAGTATTTT. The encoded protein is CASSQQQGSTDTQYF.

V usage is TRBV28 and J usage is TRBJ1-1; D might be TRBD1 (6 bases). The CDR3 has 15 amino acids. Germline V gene lookup returns CDR1 MDHEN and CDR2 SYDVKM. Trimming stripped 3 bases from V and 3 bases from J, with 14 bases between. The CDR3: CASSFKAGVDTEAFF. CDR3 DNA sequence: TGTGCCAGCAGTTTTAAGGCAGGGGTGGACACTGAAGCTTTCTTT.

This clonotype was picked up many times. The chain's CDR3 is CASSLDGRKNQPQHF. In DNA form, the CDR3 reads TGTGCCAGCAGCTTAGACGGGCGGAAGAATCAGCCCCAGCATTTT. The V call is TRBV7-2, the J call TRBJ1-5; D not resolved. Germline lookup yields CDR1 SGHTA and CDR2 FQGNSA. The CDR3 is made up of 15 amino acids. V was shortened by 1 base and J by 4 bases, with 11 bases between the two germline ends.

This chain uses TRBV11-2 with TRBJ2-7; D not resolved. Trimming removed 0 bases at V and 4 bases at J, with 10 bases between. The CDR3 spans 14 residues. Germline CDR1 is SGHAT and CDR2 is FQNNGV. CDR3 sequence: CASSLDPVVYEQYF. CDR3 DNA sequence: TGTGCCAGCAGCTTAGATCCTGTCGTGTACGAGCAGTACTTC.

This clonotype was seen a few times. As DNA, the CDR3 is TGTGCCAGCAGCTTCCCCGGGGCCCCCGCAGCTTTCTTT. It is translated as CASSFPGAPAAFF. V gene TRBV5-4 combines with J gene TRBJ1-1, with a weak D call TRBD1 (5 bases). The CDR3 sequence is 13 residues long. Germline V gene lookup returns CDR1 SGHNT and CDR2 YYREEE (reference sequence). Trimming shortened V by 2 bases and J by 10 bases, and 15 bases separated the two germline ends.

A word on this clonotype: This may stem from a read error, because a much larger clone lies one nucleotide away. The conserved final phenylalanine or tryptophan is absent from the CDR3, which likely points to a read error. This chain connects TRBV7-6 to TRBJ1-1; D is unclear. Germline V lookup: CDR1 SGHVS, CDR2 FNYEAQ. This CDR3 is built from 13 residues. The V end was cut by 4 bases, the J end by 4 bases, with 10 bases between. The chain's CDR3 is CASSSPGRTEAFS. CDR3 nucleotides: TGTGCCAGCAGCTCTCCCGGGCGCACTGAAGCTTTCTCT.

Only a few counts were recorded for this clonotype. The V gene is TRBV7-9, the J gene TRBJ1-1; the match to TRBD1 covers 11 bases. The CDR3 is 15 residues long. Trimming removed 5 bases from V and 3 bases from J; junction bases left unmatched: 5. The germline gives CDR1 SEHNR, CDR2 FQNEAQ (reference sequence). CDR3 loop: CASSAPGQGDTEAFF. CDR3 DNA sequence: TGTGCCAGCAGCGCTCCGGGACAGGGGGACACTGAAGCTTTCTTT.

The DNA of the CDR3 is TGTGCCAGCAGTTACGGACAGAGTCTAGGAGATACGCAGTATTTT. It yields the protein CASSYGQSLGDTQYF. The chain couples TRBV6-5 to TRBJ2-3, with D tentatively TRBD1 (6 bases). The CDR3 spans 15 residues. Germline lookup yields CDR1 MNHEY and CDR2 SVGAGI. With 2 bases removed from V and 5 bases from J, the gap between germline ends came to 14 bases.

This clonotype was seen repeatedly, ten times or more. V usage is TRBV12-3 or TRBV12-4 and J usage is TRBJ2-1, with TRBD1 matching over 9 bases. The CDR3 covers 15 residues. V was clipped by 3 bases and J by 4 bases; unmatched bases: 4. The CDR3 protein is CASSFGDRGYNEQFF. CDR3 sequence (DNA): TGTGCCAGCAGTTTCGGAGACAGGGGGTACAATGAGCAGTTCTTC.

The chain links TRBV27 to TRBJ1-2; perhaps TRBD1 as D (6 bases). The CDR3 length is 14 residues. Germline V gene lookup returns CDR1 MNHEY and CDR2 SMNVEV (reference sequence). Trimming pared 4 bases from V and 2 bases from J, leaving 11 bases between. The DNA for the CDR3 is TGTGCCAGCAGTTCTGGACAGTTCAACTATGGCTACACCTTC. Amino acids: CASSSGQFNYGYTF.

This clonotype was seen only a few times. This chain links TRBV23-1 with TRBJ2-5, with 8 nucleotides matching TRBD2. TRBV23-1 is identified as an open reading frame with a role that is uncertain. V was pared by 4 bases and J by 3 bases, with 7 bases of the junction left unmatched. The CDR3 is 15 residues long. DNA for the CDR3: TGCGCCAGCAGTCTTGGCGGGCGGGGGGAAGAGACCCAGTACTTC. Its translation: CASSLGGRGEETQYF.

This clonotype was seen more than once but under ten times. The chain employs TRBV6-1 and TRBJ1-2; possible D gene TRBD1, 6 bases. Trimming took off 2 bases at V and 1 base at J, with 11 bases between the two ends. Germline V lookup: CDR1 MNHNS, CDR2 SASEGT. CDR3 size: 15 residues. CDR3 DNA sequence: TGTGCCAGCAGTGAAATTGGACAGAGTAACTATGGCTACACCTTC. Protein: CASSEIGQSNYGYTF.

This clonotype showed up many times. The rearrangement uses TRBV19 and TRBJ2-7, with 7 bases fitting TRBD1. Trimming removed 5 bases from V and 0 bases from J; junction bases left unmatched: 4. Germline V gene sequence: CDR1 LNHDA, CDR2 SQIVND (reference sequence). The CDR3 covers 14 residues. The CDR3: CASSLRDSSYEQYF. The CDR3 DNA reads as TGTGCCAGTAGTCTCCGGGACAGCTCCTACGAGCAGTACTTC.

V usage is TRBV29-1 and J usage is TRBJ1-1; D unclear. The CDR3 sequence is 12 residues long. Trimming removed 4 bases from V and 0 bases from J, with 6 bases in between. Germline V gene lookup returns CDR1 SQVTM and CDR2 ANQGSEA. The CDR3 spells CSVATVNTEAFF. CDR3 DNA sequence: TGCAGCGTTGCTACGGTGAACACTGAAGCTTTCTTT.

The chain employs TRBV28 and TRBJ2-7, with a tentative D call TRBD2 (5 bases). V was clipped by 5 bases and J by 7 bases, with 18 bases between them. The CDR3 has 14 amino acids. The germline V gene has CDR1 MDHEN and CDR2 SYDVKM. Here the CDR3 DNA reads TGTGCCAGCAGTACCCTCGACCGCAGCGGTGAGCAGTACTTC. Encoded protein: CASSTLDRSGEQYF.

Regarding this clonotype: A single base separates this from a much larger clone, so it may be a read error. The chain employs TRBV12-3 or TRBV12-4 and TRBJ2-3; D is perhaps TRBD1 or TRBD2 (5 bases each). This CDR3 spans 11 amino acids. The CDR3 loop reads CASSPYGTRYF. CDR3 in DNA: TGTGCCAGCAGTCCCTATGGGACGCGGTATTTT.

This clonotype was found a few times. V usage is TRBV9 and J usage is TRBJ1-2; no clear D gene. CDR3 size: 12 residues. Per the germline V gene, CDR1 is SGDLS and CDR2 is YYNGEE. V lost 1 base, J lost 7 bases, and 8 bases lay in between. The chain's CDR3 is CASSVTSGGYTF. The CDR3 nucleotides read TGTGCCAGCAGCGTAACGTCTGGTGGCTACACCTTC.

This clonotype was detected many times. The CDR3 DNA follows: TGTGCCAGCAACTTCCGGGGAGGCAACGGGGAGCTGTTTTTT. This gives the protein CASNFRGGNGELFF. This chain connects TRBV5-4 to TRBJ2-2, with D perhaps matching TRBD2 (6 bases). CDR3 length: 14 amino acids. The germline V gene encodes CDR1 SGHNT and CDR2 YYREEE (reference sequence). Trimming removed 6 bases at V and 7 bases at J, with 16 bases between. Combining the CDR3 with reference TRBV5-4 and TRBJ2-2 gives the whole variable domain ETGVTQSPTHLIKTRGQQVTLRCSSQSGHNTVSWYQQALGQGPQFIFQYYREEENGRGNFPPRFSGLQFPNYSSELNVNALELDDSALYLCASNFRGGNGELFFGEGSRLTVL.